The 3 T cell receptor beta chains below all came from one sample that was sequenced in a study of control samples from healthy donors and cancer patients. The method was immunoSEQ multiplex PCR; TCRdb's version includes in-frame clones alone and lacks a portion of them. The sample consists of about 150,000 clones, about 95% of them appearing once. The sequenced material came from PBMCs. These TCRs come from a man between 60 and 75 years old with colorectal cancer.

The CDR3 loop is CASSVDPGDYGYTF. CDR3 nucleotide sequence: TGTGCCAGCAGCGTCGACCCAGGCGACTATGGCTACACCTTC. The chain has TRBV9 and TRBJ1-2; D unresolved. With 2 bases removed from V and 3 bases from J, the gap between germline ends came to 11 bases. Germline CDR1 and CDR2: SGDLS and YYNGEE. The CDR3 totals 14 residues.

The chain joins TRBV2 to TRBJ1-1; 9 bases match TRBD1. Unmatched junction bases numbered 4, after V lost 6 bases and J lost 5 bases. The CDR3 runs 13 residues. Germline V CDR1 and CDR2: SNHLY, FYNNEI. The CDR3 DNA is TGTGCCAGCAGGGGGACAGGGAAGACTGAAGCTTTCTTT. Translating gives CASRGTGKTEAFF.

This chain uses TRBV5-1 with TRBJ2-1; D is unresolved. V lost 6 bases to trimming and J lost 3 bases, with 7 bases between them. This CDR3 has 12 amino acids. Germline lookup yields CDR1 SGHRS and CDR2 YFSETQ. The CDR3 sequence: CASTPDYNEQFF. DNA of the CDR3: TGCGCCAGCACCCCTGACTACAATGAGCAGTTCTTC.